This TCR beta chain was profiled in a study of siplizumab effects on memory and regulatory T cells (dated by TCRdb to between 2018 and 2021). Describing the broader study: The study examined how the anti-CD2 antibody siplizumab affects alloreactive T-cell subsets in allogeneic mixed lymphocyte reactions built from human PBMCs. What the research found in general, with its limitations: Among mappable alloreactive CD4+ clones, an average Treg-derived fraction of around 71% was observed with siplizumab, compared with less than 35% in control reactions. Because sequences at frequencies below about 10^-5 were poorly captured, only a minor fraction of alloreactive clones could be mapped back to unstimulated subsets. A naive or memory phenotype could not be assigned to roughly 80-96% of proliferating CD4+ or CD8+ clones. The cumulative frequency of alloreactive sequences that could be traced back to unstimulated CD4+ memory T cells was significantly reduced by siplizumab. The suppressive function of proliferating Tregs from siplizumab cultures was not functionally confirmed. Greater diversity appeared to be present in unstimulated naive T cells than in memory T cells, and a substantial contribution to the alloresponse seemed to be made by naive cells.

Library method: the immunoSEQ multiplex PCR assay. Approximately 10^5 TCR templates per sample were assayed by the deep sequencing platform. Genomic DNA extracted from sorted T cells was the material used for TCRbeta CDR3 sequencing. Per the original workflow: The R programming language was used for clonal analysis of the TCRbeta CDR3 data. Comparing unstimulated samples against CFSE-low samples taken after the reaction was how alloreactive CD4+ and CD8+ clones were defined. Alloreactive CD4+ clones were assigned to regulatory or non-regulatory origin by matching sequences to sorted unstimulated Treg and non-Treg repertoires. Imported from immuneACCESS, the table was reduced by TCRdb to in-frame sequences with V and J called. These copies leave out some clones; in studies compared against another copy, an unresolved V gene accounts for under half, and the cause of the remainder is not known. V and J calls and clone size come straight from that table; D and trimming were deduced from the DNA. Present in this sample are 100,000 or so clones, around 94% of which were seen just once. The top ten clones comprise about 1.4% of the sample.

This clone was seen more than once but under ten times. The specificity of this receptor is unknown. Nothing much larger sits one base from this clone, and base qualities are not available. Sorted unstimulated T cells and proliferating T cells recovered from mixed lymphocyte reactions were subjected to TCRbeta CDR3 sequencing. Fresh whole blood from fewer than 11 HLA-typed healthy donors was used as the source from which PBMCs were isolated. To map where alloreactive clones came from, unstimulated CD4+ non-regulatory T cells were FACS-sorted. The germline V gene (reference sequence) yields GTSNPN for CDR1 and SVGIG for CDR2. V was cut back by 0 bases and J by 7 bases, leaving a gap of 15 bases between them. The CDR3, cysteine through phenylalanine, is 14 amino acids long. The read is trimmed to its CDR3 DNA, 42 bases read in frame from base 1.

This chain joins TRBV30 to TRBJ2-5, with the D gene too uncertain to name. The sequence derives from a human donor in good health. Sequences were obtained from non-Treg CD4+ T cells sorted from blood. This specimen's cell subset or site label, per the study, means: FACS-sorted unstimulated CD4+ non-regulatory T cells. CDR3 loop: CAWSVRWGEATQYF. The DNA reads as follows: TGTGCCTGGAGTGTACGTTGGGGTGAGGCGACCCAGTACTTC.